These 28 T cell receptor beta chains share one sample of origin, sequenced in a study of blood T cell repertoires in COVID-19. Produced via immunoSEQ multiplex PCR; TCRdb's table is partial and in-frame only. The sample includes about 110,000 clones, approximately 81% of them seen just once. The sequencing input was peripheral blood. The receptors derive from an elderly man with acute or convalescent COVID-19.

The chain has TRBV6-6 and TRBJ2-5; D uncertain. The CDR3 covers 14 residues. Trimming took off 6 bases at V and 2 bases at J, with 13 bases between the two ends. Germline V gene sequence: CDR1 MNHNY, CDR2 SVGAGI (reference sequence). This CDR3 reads CASSPHLGQETQYF. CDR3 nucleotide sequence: TGTGCCAGCAGCCCTCACCTCGGTCAAGAGACCCAGTACTTC.

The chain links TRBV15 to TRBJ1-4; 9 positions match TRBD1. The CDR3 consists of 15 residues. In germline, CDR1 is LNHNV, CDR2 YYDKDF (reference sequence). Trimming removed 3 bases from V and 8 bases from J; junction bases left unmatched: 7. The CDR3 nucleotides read TGTGCCACCAGCAGGGGCGGGACAGGGTTAGAAAAACTGTTTTTT. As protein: CATSRGGTGLEKLFF. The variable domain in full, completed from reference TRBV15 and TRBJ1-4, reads DAMVIQNPRYQVTQFGKPVTLSCSQTLNHNVMYWYQQKSSQAPKLLFHYYDKDFNNEADTPDNFQSRRPNTSFCFLDIRSPGLGDTAMYLCATSRGGTGLEKLFFGSGTQLSVL.

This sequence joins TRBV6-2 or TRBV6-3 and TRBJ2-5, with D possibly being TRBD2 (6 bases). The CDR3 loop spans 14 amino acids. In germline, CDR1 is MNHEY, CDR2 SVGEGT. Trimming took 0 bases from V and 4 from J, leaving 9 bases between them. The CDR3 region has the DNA TGTGCCAGCAGTTACTCCGGGGGAGTAGAGACCCAGTACTTC. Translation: CASSYSGGVETQYF.

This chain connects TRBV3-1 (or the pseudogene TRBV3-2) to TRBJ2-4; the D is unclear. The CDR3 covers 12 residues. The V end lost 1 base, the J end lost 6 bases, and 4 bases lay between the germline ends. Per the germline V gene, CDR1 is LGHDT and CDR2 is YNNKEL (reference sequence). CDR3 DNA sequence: TGTGCCAGCAGCCAAGGAGGAAACATTCAGTACTTC. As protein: CASSQGGNIQYF.

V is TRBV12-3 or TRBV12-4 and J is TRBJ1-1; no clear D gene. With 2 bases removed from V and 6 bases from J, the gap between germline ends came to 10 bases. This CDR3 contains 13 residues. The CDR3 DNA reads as TGTGCCAGCAGTTTAATCGGTCGGGCTGAAGCTTTCTTT. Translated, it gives CASSLIGRAEAFF.

The CDR3 sequence is CASSYGTGGSNEQFF. CDR3 DNA sequence: TGTGCCAGCAGTTATGGGACAGGGGGGAGTAATGAGCAGTTCTTC. The chain joins TRBV6-5 to TRBJ2-1; 11 bases are shared with TRBD1. The CDR3 is 15 amino acids. J lost 7 bases, V lost 3 bases, and 5 bases had no gene match. From germline, CDR1 is MNHEY and CDR2 SVGAGI.

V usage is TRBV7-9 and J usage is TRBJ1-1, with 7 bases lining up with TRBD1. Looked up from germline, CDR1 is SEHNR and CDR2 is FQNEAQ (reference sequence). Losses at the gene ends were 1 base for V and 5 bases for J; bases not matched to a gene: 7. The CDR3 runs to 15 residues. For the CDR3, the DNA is TGTGCCAGCAGCTTAGTCCAGGGGGGACAGACTGAAGCTTTCTTT. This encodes CASSLVQGGQTEAFF.

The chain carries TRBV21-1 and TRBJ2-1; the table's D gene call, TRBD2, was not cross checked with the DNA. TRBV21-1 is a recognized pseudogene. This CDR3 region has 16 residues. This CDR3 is CASSKGERDGYNEQFF. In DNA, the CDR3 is TGTGCCAGCAGCAAAGGGGAGCGGGACGGGTACAATGAGCAGTTCTTC.

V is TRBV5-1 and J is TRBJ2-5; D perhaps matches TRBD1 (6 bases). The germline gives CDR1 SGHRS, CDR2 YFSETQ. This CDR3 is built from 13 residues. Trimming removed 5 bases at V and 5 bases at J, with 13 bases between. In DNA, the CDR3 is TGCGCCAGCAGGGTAGGGGGAGCGGAGACCCAGTACTTC. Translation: CASRVGGAETQYF. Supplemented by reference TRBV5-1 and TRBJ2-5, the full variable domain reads KAGVTQTPRYLIKTRGQQVTLSCSPISGHRSVSWYQQTPGQGLQFLFEYFSETQRNKGNFPGRFSGRQFSNSRSEMNVSTLELGDSALYLCASRVGGAETQYFGPGTRLLVL.

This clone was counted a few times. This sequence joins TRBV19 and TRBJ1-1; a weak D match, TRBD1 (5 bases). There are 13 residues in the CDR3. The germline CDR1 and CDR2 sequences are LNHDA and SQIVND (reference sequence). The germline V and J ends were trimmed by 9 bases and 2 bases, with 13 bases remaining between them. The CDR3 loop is CASQDRINTEAFF. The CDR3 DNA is TGTGCCAGCCAAGACAGAATCAACACTGAAGCTTTCTTT.

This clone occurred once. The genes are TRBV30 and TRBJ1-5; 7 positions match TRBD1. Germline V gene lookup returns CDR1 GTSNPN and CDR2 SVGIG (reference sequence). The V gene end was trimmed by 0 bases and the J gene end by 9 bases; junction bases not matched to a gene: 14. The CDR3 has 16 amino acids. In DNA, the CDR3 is TGTGCCTGGAGTGTATTTTCAGGGGGGATGCAGGGGCCCCAGCATTTT. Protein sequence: CAWSVFSGGMQGPQHF.

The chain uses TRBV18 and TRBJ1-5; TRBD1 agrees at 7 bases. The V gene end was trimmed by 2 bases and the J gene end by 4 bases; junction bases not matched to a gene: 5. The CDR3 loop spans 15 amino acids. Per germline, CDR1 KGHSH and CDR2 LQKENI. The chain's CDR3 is CASSPAGGRNQPQHF. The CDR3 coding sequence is TGTGCCAGCTCACCAGCAGGGGGGCGGAATCAGCCCCAGCATTTT.

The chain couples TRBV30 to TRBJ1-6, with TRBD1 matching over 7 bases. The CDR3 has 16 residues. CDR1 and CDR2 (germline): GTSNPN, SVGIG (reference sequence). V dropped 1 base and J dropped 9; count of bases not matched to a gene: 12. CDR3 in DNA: TGTGCCTGGAGTGCTCGGGCGGGGACAGAGGGTTCACCCCTCCACTTT. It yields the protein CAWSARAGTEGSPLHF.

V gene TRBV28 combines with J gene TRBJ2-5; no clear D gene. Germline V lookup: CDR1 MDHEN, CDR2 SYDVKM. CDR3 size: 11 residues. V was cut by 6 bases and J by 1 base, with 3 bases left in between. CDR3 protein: CASSLQETQYF. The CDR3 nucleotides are TGTGCCAGCAGCCTCCAAGAGACCCAGTACTTC. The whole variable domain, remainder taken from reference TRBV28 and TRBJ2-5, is DVKVTQSSRYLVKRTGEKVFLECVQDMDHENMFWYRQDPGLGLRLIYFSYDVKMKEKGDIPEGYSVSREKKERFSLILESASTNQTSMYLCASSLQETQYFGPGTRLLVL.

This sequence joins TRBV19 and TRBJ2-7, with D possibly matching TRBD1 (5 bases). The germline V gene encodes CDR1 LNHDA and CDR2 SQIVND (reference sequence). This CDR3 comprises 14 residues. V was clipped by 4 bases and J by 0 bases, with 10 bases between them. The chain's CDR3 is CASSNRWYSYEQYF. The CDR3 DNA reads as TGTGCCAGTAGTAACAGGTGGTACTCCTACGAGCAGTACTTC.

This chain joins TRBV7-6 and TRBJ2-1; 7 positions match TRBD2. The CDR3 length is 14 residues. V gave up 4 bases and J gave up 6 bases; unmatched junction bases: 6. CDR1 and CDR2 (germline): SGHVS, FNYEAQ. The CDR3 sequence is CASSSGLEGNEQFF. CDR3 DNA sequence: TGTGCCAGCAGCTCCGGACTAGAGGGCAATGAGCAGTTCTTC.

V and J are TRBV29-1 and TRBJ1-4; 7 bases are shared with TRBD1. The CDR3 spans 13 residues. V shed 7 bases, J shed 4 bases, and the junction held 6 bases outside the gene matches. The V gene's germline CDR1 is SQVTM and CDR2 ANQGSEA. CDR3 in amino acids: CSAFGQDNEKLFF. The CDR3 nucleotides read TGCAGCGCCTTTGGACAGGATAATGAAAAACTGTTTTTT.

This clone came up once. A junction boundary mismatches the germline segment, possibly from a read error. In DNA, the CDR3 is TGTGCCAGCAGCCTAGCCCGGACAGGGGGAGGAAACACCATATATTTT. Its protein is CASSLARTGGGNTIYF. The genes are TRBV7-8 and TRBJ1-3, with 10 nucleotides matching TRBD1. In germline, CDR1 is SGHVS, CDR2 FQNEAQ. This CDR3 comprises 16 residues.

The CDR3 region is CASSPRQRPSTDTQYF. In nucleotides, the CDR3 is TGTGCCAGCAGCCCGAGACAGAGACCTAGCACAGATACGCAGTATTTT. The V and J genes are TRBV11-2 and TRBJ2-3; a possible D gene is TRBD1 (5 bases). The CDR3 runs to 16 residues. V lost 5 bases, J lost 0 bases, and 15 bases lay in between. Germline V gene data show CDR1 as SGHAT and CDR2 as FQNNGV.

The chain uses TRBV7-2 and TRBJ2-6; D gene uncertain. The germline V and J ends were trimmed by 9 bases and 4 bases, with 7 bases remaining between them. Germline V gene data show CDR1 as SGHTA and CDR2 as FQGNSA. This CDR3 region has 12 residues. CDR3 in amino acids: CASRAGANVLTF. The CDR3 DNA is TGTGCCAGTAGAGCCGGGGCCAACGTCCTGACTTTC.

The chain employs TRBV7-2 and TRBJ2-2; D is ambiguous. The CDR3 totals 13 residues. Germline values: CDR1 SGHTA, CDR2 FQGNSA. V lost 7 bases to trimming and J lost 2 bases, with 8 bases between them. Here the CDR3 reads CASTSLNTGELFF. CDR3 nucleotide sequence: TGTGCCAGCACCTCCCTCAACACCGGGGAGCTGTTTTTT.

CDR3 protein: CASSQGYNEKLFF. CDR3 nucleotides: TGTGCCAGCAGTCAGGGTTATAATGAAAAACTGTTTTTT. The rearrangement links TRBV11-3 to TRBJ1-4, with a tentative D call TRBD1 (5 bases). CDR3 size: 13 residues. V gave up 6 bases and J gave up 4 bases, with 9 bases separating them. Germline V gives CDR1 SGHNT, CDR2 YENEEA.

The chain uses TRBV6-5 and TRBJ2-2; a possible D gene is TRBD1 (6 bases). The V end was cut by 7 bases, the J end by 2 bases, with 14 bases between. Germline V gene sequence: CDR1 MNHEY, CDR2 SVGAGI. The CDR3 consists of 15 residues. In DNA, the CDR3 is TGTGCCAGCATAGTGCGACAGGTTAACACCGGGGAGCTGTTTTTT. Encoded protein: CASIVRQVNTGELFF.

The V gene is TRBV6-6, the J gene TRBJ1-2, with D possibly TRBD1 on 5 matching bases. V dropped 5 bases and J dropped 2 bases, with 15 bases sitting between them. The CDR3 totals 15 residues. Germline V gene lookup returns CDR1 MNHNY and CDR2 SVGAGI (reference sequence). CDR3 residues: CASSGDSPRNYGYTF. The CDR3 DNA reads TGTGCCAGCAGTGGTGACAGCCCGCGGAACTATGGCTACACCTTC.

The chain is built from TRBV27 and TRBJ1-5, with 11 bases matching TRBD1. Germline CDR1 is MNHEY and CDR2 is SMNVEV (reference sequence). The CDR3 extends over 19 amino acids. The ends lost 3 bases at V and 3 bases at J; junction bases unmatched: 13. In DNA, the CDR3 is TGTGCCAGCAGTTTTCGCTACGGTCCGGGACAGGGGGACAATCAGCCCCAGCATTTT. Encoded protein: CASSFRYGPGQGDNQPQHF.

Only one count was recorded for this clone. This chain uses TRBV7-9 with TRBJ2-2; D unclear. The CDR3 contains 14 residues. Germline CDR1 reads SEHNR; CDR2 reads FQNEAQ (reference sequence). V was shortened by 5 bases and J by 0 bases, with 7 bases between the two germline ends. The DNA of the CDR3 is TGTGCCAGCAGCCCTCCTACGAACACCGGGGAGCTGTTTTTT. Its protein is CASSPPTNTGELFF.

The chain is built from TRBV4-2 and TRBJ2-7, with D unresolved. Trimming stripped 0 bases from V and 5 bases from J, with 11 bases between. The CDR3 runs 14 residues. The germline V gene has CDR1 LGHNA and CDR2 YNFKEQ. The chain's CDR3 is CASSQDRTSDEQYF. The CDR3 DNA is TGTGCCAGCAGCCAAGATAGAACTTCCGACGAGCAGTACTTC.

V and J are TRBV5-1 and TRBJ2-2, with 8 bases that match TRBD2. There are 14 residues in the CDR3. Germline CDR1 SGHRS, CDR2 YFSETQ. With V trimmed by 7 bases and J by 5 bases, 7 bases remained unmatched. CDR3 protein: CASGGGSGTGELFF. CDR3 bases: TGCGCCAGCGGCGGGGGGAGCGGGACCGGGGAGCTGTTTTTT.